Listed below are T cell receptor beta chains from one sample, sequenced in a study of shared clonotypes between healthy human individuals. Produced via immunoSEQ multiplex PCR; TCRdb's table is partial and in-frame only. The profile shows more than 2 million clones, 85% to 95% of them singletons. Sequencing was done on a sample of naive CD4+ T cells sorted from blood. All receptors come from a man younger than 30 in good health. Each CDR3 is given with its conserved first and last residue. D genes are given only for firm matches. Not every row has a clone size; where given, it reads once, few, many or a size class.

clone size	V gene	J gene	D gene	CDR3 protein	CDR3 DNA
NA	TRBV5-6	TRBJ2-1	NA	CASSFSRLLYNEQFF	TGTGCCAGCAGCTTTAGTCGCCTCCTTTACAATGAGCAGTTCTTC
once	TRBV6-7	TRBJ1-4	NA	CASSNRDEKLFF	TGTGCCAGCAGCAACAGGGATGAAAAACTGTTTTTT
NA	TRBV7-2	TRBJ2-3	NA	CASSVRAFTDTQYF	TGTGCCAGCAGCGTGCGGGCCTTTACAGATACGCAGTATTTT
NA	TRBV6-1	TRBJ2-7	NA	CASSEGRPFIYEQYF	TGTGCCAGCAGTGAAGGAAGGCCGTTTATCTACGAGCAGTACTTC
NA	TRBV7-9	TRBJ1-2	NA	CASSLETAGYTF	TGTGCCAGCAGCTTAGAGACTGCTGGCTACACCTTC
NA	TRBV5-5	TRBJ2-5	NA	CASSLEGWYQETQYF	TGTGCCAGCAGCTTGGAGGGGTGGTACCAAGAGACCCAGTACTTC
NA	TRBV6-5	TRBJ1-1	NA	CASSYSNAPNTEAFF	TGTGCCAGCAGTTACTCGAACGCACCCAACACTGAAGCTTTCTTT
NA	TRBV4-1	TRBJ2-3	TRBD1	CASSQIAQGETSQYF	TGCGCCAGCAGCCAAATAGCACAGGGGGAGACCTCGCAGTATTTT
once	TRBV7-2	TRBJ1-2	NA	CASSLGTYSYGYTF	TGTGCCAGCAGCTTAGGGACTTACTCCTATGGCTACACCTTC
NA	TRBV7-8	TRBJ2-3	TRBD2	CASSLMRAGGPPDTQYF	TGTGCCAGCAGCTTAATGCGAGCGGGAGGGCCTCCAGATACGCAGTATTTT
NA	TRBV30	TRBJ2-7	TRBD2	CAWCRGGGPYEQYF	TGTGCCTGGTGCCGGGGCGGGGGTCCCTACGAGCAGTACTTC
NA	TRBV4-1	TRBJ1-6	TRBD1	CASSQEGTGGSSYNSPLHF	TGCGCCAGCAGCCAAGAGGGGACAGGGGGGAGCTCCTATAATTCACCCCTCCACTTT
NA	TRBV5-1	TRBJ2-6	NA	CASSLEISGANVLTF	TGCGCCAGCAGCTTGGAGATCTCTGGGGCCAACGTCCTGACTTTC
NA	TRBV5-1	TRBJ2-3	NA	CASSLVRASTDTQYF	TGCGCCAGCAGCTTGGTGAGAGCCAGCACAGATACGCAGTATTTT
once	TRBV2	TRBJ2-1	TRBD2	CASSESGSSYNEQFF	TGTGCCAGCAGTGAGAGCGGGAGCTCCTACAATGAGCAGTTCTTC
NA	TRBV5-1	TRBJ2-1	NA	CASSLTAFGSYNEQFF	TGCGCCAGCAGCTTGACAGCATTCGGCTCCTACAATGAGCAGTTCTTC
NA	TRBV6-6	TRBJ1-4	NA	CASRHDRTLNEKLFF	TGTGCCAGCAGGCACGACAGGACACTTAATGAAAAACTGTTTTTT
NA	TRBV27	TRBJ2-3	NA	CASRRTGTDTQYF	TGTGCCAGCAGGAGGACAGGCACAGATACGCAGTATTTT
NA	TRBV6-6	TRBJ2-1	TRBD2	CASGGTSGSYEQFF	TGTGCCAGCGGAGGGACTAGCGGGAGCTATGAGCAGTTCTTC
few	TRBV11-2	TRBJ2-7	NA	CASSLGPLYEQYF	TGTGCCAGCAGCTTAGGTCCTTTGTACGAGCAGTACTTC
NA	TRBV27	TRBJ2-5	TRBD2	CASRLAGVMKTQYF	TGTGCCAGCAGGCTAGCGGGAGTGATGAAGACCCAGTACTTC
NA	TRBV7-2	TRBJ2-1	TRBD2	CASSLIPAGGPREQFF	TGTGCCAGCAGCTTAATCCCAGCGGGAGGGCCTCGGGAGCAGTTCTTC
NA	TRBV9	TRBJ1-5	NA	CASSVGWGAKYSNQPQHF	TGTGCCAGCAGCGTAGGTTGGGGCGCGAAATATAGCAATCAGCCCCAGCATTTT
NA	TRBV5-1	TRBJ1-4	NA	CASSLVGPRGPNEKLFF	TGCGCCAGCAGCTTGGTGGGGCCCAGGGGACCTAATGAAAAACTGTTTTTT
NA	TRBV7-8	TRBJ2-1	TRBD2	CASSLVLSGRIANEQFF	TGTGCCAGCAGCTTAGTATTAAGCGGGAGGATCGCCAATGAGCAGTTCTTC
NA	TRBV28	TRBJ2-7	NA	CASSIAARGSMYEQYF	TGTGCCAGCAGCATAGCCGCCCGGGGGAGCATGTACGAGCAGTACTTC
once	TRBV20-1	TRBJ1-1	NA	CSAQYTEAFF	TGCAGTGCCCAATATACTGAAGCTTTCTTT
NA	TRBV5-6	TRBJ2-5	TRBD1	CASSGQGQGVETQYF	TGTGCCAGCAGCGGCCAGGGACAGGGAGTCGAGACCCAGTACTTC
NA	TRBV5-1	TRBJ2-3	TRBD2	CASSLARTSGEITDTQYF	TGCGCCAGCAGCTTGGCCCGAACTAGCGGGGAGATCACAGATACGCAGTATTTT
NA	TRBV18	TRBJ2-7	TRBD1	CASSPGQGNHEQYF	TGTGCCAGCTCACCGGGACAGGGTAACCACGAGCAGTACTTC
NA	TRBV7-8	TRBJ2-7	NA	CASSLKGLTPYEQYF	TGTGCCAGCAGCTTAAAGGGACTGACGCCCTACGAGCAGTACTTC
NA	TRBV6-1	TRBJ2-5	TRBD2	CASSMGGLGETQYF	TGTGCCAGCAGTATGGGGGGACTAGGGGAGACCCAGTACTTC
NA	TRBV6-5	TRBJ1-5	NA	CASRTGHQDQPQHF	TGTGCCAGCAGGACGGGTCACCAGGATCAGCCCCAGCATTTT
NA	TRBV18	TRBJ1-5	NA	CASSSQGKDQPQHF	TGTGCCAGCTCATCCCAGGGAAAAGATCAGCCCCAGCATTTT
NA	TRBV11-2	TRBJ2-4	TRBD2	CASSQVAGGTSKNIQYF	TGCGCCAGCAGCCAAGTAGCGGGAGGGACCAGCAAAAACATTCAGTACTTC
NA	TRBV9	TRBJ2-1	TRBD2	CASSPRLAGLNEQFF	TGTGCCAGCAGCCCGCGGTTAGCGGGGCTCAATGAGCAGTTCTTC
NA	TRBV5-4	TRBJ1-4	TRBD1	CASSSTGVEGEKLFF	TGTGCCAGCAGCTCCACAGGGGTTGAAGGTGAAAAACTGTTTTTT
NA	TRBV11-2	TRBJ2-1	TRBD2	CASSLYSGGVRWEQFF	TGTGCCAGCAGCCTATATAGCGGGGGGGTACGGTGGGAGCAGTTCTTC
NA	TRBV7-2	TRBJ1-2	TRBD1	CASSPQQGLAYGYTF	TGTGCCAGCAGCCCTCAACAGGGGTTGGCCTATGGCTACACCTTC
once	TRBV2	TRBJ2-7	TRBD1	CASRRDRDVAYEQYF	TGTGCCAGCAGAAGGGACAGGGACGTCGCTTACGAGCAGTACTTC
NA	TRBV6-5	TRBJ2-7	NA	CASSYSFSEQYF	TGTGCCAGCAGTTACTCTTTTAGCGAGCAGTACTTC
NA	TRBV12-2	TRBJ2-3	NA	CASRLAGQVPDTQYF	TGTGCAAGTCGCTTAGCCGGGCAGGTACCAGATACGCAGTATTTT
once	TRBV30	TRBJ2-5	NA	CAWTSGVPGTQYF	TGTGCCTGGACCTCCGGGGTCCCGGGGACCCAGTACTTC
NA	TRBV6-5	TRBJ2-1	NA	CASTSRDNEQFF	TGTGCCAGCACCTCCCGAGACAATGAGCAGTTCTTC
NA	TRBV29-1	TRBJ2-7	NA	CSVGSQVNTYEQYF	TGCAGCGTTGGGTCCCAGGTGAATACCTACGAGCAGTACTTC
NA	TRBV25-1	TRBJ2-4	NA	CASSEDRSLAKNIQYF	TGTGCCAGCAGTGAAGACAGGTCGCTAGCCAAAAACATTCAGTACTTC
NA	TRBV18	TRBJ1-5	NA	CASSPDRNQPQHF	TGTGCCAGCTCTCCTGACAGGAATCAGCCCCAGCATTTT